This T cell receptor (beta chain) was observed in a study of blood T cell repertoires in COVID-19. The wider study: COVID-19 samples collected from the United States, Italy and Spain covered acute and convalescent phases. From T cells, B-cell-depleted T cells, or PBMCs came the material, which was cDNA or gDNA.

The repertoire was sequenced with immunoSEQ multiplex PCR; TCRdb's copy has only in-frame clones and lacks some. The sample lists about 150,000 clones; roughly 90% were seen once. The CDR3 has 16 amino acids. Germline CDR1 and CDR2: KGHDR and SFDVKD. V gave up 4 bases and J gave up 5 bases; unmatched junction bases: 9. The source material was PBMCs or T cells enriched from blood (not recorded which). The TCR comes from a woman in her 50s who had recovered from COVID-19. The genes are TRBV24-1 and TRBJ2-1; the match to TRBD1 covers 8 bases. This CDR3 is CATSDNDRGVNNEQFF. Here the CDR3 DNA reads TGTGCCACCAGTGACAATGACAGGGGCGTGAACAATGAGCAGTTCTTC.